The sequence of this T cell receptor beta chain was determined in a study of somatic mutations in cytotoxic T cells in rheumatoid arthritis. Study overall: Before any treatment began, about 30 ml EDTA peripheral blood was collected from patients right after diagnosis. Overall study results and limits: Slight TRBV07 underrepresentation in rheumatoid arthritis patients went unadjusted for multiple comparisons. Patients with a largest CD8+ clone exceeding 20% of CD8+ cells numbered about an eighth of the roughly 60. Antigens targeted by the expanded CD8+ clones were unknown.

Some clones are missing from TCRdb's copy, which holds only in-frame ones; the method was immunoSEQ multiplex PCR. The repertoire holds about 15,000 clones, with approximately 75% as singletons. Germline trimming cut 0 bases from V and 3 bases from J; bases unmatched to any gene: 5. The CDR3 is 18 residues long. CDR1 SEHNR and CDR2 FQNEAQ come from the germline V gene (reference sequence). Comments on this clone: The target antigen is unknown.

The gene calls are TRBV7-9 and TRBJ1-6; TRBD1 agrees at 10 bases. This TCR came from an adult with rheumatoid arthritis. The sequenced sample consisted of CD8+ T cells sorted from blood. In nucleotides, the CDR3 is TGTGCCAGCAGCTTAGCGGGGGGGACAGGGGACTATAATTCACCCCTCCACTTT. Protein product: CASSLAGGTGDYNSPLHF.